This T cell receptor beta chain was captured in a study of T cells in Graves' hyperthyroidism and ophthalmopathy. Overall study context: At initial diagnosis, before any treatment had begun, peripheral blood was obtained.

There were TCR beta CDR3 regions amplified from RNA transcripts. The study used the HTBI primer set for a first-round RT-PCR of the TCR CDR3. TCRdb reanalysed the multiplex PCR reads using MiXCR and keeps one entry per CDR3 protein. The data show about 400,000 distinct CDR3 sequences, under 15% seen once. The CDR3 contains 16 residues. In germline, CDR1 is KGHDR, CDR2 SFDVKD. J was trimmed by 7 bases and V by 4 bases; bases with no gene match: 13. This clonotype was recorded at least ten times. The rearrangement joins TRBV24-1 to TRBJ2-3, with 7 nucleotides matching TRBD1. The receptor was derived from a woman in her 30s with Graves' hyperthyroidism. What was sequenced was blood. CDR3 amino acids: CATSDRQGDSGYTQYF. The DNA of the CDR3 is TGTGCCACCAGTGACCGACAGGGAGACTCAGGGTATACGCAGTATTTT.